Following are 2 T cell receptor beta chains from one sample sequenced in a study of shared T cell receptors in the human thymus. Sequencing used immunoSEQ multiplex PCR; TCRdb keeps in-frame clones, though not all of them. The sample comprises around 730,000 clones, 80% to 90% of which are singletons, and about 0.011% rests with the top ten. These data were also reused for a study on human thymus T cells.

Sequences were obtained from thymocytes. The source is a girl younger than two with a congenital heart defect.

This clone was detected only once. The rearrangement joins TRBV30 to TRBJ2-5, with D possibly matching TRBD2 (7 bases). The germline V gene has CDR1 GTSNPN and CDR2 SVGIG (reference sequence). The CDR3 extends over 15 amino acids. Trimming removed 8 bases at V and 1 base at J, with 20 bases between. CDR3 in DNA: TGTGCCGGACGCGCCGACGGGGGGCTCCAAGAGACCCAGTACTTC. This gives the protein CAGRADGGLQETQYF. Using reference TRBV30 and TRBJ2-5 for the parts outside the CDR3, the full variable domain is SQTIHQWPATLVQPVGSPLSLECTVEGTSNPNLYWYRQAAGRGLQLLFYSVGIGQISSEVPQNLSASRPQDRQFILSSKKLLLSDSGFYLCAGRADGGLQETQYFGPGTRLLVL.

CDR3 DNA sequence: TGCGCCAGCAGCCAACTAGCTACAGATACGCAGTATTTT. As protein: CASSQLATDTQYF. This sequence joins TRBV4-1 and TRBJ2-3, with D perhaps TRBD2 (5 bases). There are 13 residues in the CDR3. Germline V CDR1 and CDR2: MGHRA, YSYEKL. Trimming left V 2 bases short and J 3 bases short, with 6 bases between.